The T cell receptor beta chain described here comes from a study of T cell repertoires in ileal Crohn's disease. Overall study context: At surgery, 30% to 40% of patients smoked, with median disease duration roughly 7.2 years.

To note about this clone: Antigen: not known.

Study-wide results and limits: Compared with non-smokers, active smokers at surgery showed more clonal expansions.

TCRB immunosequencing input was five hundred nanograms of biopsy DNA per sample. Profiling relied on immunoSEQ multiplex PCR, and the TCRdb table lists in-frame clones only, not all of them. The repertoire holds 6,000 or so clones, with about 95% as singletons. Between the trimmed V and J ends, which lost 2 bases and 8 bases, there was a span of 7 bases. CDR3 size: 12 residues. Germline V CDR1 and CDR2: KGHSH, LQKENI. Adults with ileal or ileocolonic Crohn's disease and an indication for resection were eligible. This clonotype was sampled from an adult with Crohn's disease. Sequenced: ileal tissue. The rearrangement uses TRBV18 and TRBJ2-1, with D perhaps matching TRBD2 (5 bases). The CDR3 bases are TGTGCCAGCTCACCAGAGGGCCATGAGCAGTTCTTC. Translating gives CASSPEGHEQFF. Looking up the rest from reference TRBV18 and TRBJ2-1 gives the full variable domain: NAGVMQNPRHLVRRRGQEARLRCSPMKGHSHVYWYRQLPEEGLKFMVYLQKENIIDESGMPKERFSAEFPKEGPSILRIQQVVRGDSAAYFCASSPEGHEQFFGPGTRLTVL.